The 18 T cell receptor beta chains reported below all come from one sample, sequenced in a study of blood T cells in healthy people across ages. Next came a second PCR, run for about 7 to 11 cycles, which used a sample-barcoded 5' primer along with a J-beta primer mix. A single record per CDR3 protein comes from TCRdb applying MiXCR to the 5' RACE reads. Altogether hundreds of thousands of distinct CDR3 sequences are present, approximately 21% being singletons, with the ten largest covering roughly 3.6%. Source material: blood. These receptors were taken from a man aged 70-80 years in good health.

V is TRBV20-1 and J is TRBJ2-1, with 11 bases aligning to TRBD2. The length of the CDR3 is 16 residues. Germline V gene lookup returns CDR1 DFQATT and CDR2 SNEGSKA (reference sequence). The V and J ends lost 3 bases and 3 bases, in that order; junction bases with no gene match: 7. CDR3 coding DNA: TGCAGTGCTAGCATCCAGGGACTAGCGGACTACAATGAGCAGTTCTTC. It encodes CSASIQGLADYNEQFF.

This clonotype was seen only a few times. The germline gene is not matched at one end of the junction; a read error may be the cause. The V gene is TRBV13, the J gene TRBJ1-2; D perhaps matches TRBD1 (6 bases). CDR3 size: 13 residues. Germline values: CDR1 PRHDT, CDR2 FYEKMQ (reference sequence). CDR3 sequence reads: CASSSDRGQPFAF. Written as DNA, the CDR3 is TGTGCCAGCAGCTCCGATCGGGGGCAACCTTTCGCCTTC.

CDR3 nucleotides: TGCAGTGGCGAAGTGGGGCGAGAGACCCAGTACTTC. It codes for CSGEVGRETQYF. The chain joins TRBV20-1 to TRBJ2-5, with a weak D call TRBD1 (5 bases). There are 12 residues in the CDR3. Looked up from germline, CDR1 is DFQATT and CDR2 is SNEGSKA (reference sequence). Trimming cost V 7 bases and J 4 bases, with 13 bases left between them.

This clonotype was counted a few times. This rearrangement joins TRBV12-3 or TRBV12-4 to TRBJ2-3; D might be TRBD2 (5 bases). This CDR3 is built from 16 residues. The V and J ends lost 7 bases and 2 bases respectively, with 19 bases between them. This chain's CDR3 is CASIHGLGFATDTQYF. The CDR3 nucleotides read TGTGCCAGCATCCACGGACTCGGGTTTGCCACAGATACGCAGTATTTT.

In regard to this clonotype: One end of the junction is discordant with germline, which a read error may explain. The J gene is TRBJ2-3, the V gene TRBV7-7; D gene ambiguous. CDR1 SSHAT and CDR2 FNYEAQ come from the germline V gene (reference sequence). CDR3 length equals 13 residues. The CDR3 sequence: CASSPNSADTQYF. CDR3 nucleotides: TGTGCTAGCAGCCCTAACTCCGCAGATACGCAGTATTTT.

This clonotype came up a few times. CDR3 sequence (DNA): TGCGCCAGCAGCCCGGACGAAAACTACGAGCAGTACTTC. Its protein product is CASSPDENYEQYF. The V gene is TRBV4-3, the J gene TRBJ2-7; D gene ambiguous. The V and J ends lost 4 bases and 3 bases respectively, with 10 bases between them. The CDR3 contains 13 residues. CDR1 is LGHNA and CDR2 is YSLEER in the germline V gene.

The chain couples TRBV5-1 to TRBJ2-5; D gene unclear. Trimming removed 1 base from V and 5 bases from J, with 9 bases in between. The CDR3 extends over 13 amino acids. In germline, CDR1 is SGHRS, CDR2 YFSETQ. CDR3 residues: CASSLWALETQYF. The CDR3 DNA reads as TGCGCCAGCAGCTTGTGGGCTCTGGAGACCCAGTACTTC.

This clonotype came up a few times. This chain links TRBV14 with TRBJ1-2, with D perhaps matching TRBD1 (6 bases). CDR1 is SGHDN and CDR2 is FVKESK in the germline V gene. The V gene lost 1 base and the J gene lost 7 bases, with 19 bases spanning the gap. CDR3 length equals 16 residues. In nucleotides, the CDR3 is TGTGCCAGCAGCCAAGCGAACAGGGATCTCGGGATTGGCTACACCTTC. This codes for CASSQANRDLGIGYTF.

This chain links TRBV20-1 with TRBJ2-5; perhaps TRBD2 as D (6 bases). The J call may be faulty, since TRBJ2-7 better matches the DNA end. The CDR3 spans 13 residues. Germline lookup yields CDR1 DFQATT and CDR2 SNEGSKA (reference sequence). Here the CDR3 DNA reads TGCAGTGCTAGTGGGCGGGACTCCTACGAGCAGTACTTC. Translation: CSASGRDSYEQYF.

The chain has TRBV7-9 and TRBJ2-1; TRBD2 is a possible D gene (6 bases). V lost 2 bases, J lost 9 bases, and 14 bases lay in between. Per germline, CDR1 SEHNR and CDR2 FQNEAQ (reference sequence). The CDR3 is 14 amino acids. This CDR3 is CASSLTTSSGEQFF. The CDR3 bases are TGTGCCAGCAGCTTAACGACTAGTTCGGGTGAGCAGTTCTTC.

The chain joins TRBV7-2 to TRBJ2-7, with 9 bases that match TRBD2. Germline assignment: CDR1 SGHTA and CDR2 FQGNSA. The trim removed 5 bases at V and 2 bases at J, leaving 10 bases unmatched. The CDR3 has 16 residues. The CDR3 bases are TGTGCCAGCAGCAAGGTAGCGGGGGACCCTCCCTACGAGCAGTACTTC. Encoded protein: CASSKVAGDPPYEQYF.

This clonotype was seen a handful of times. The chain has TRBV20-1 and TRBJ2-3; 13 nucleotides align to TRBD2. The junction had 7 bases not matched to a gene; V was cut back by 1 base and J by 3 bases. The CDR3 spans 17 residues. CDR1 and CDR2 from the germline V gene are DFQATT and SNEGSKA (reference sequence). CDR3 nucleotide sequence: TGCAGTGCTAGAGGCGGAACTAGCGGGAGGGCAACAGATACGCAGTATTTT. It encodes CSARGGTSGRATDTQYF.

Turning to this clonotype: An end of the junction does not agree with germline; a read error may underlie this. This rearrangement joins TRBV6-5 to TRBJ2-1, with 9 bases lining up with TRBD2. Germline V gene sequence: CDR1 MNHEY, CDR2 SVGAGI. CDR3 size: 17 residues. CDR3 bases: TGTGCCAGCAGCTACTCACTAGCGGGCGCTACCTACAATGAGCAGTTCTTC. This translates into CASSYSLAGATYNEQFF.

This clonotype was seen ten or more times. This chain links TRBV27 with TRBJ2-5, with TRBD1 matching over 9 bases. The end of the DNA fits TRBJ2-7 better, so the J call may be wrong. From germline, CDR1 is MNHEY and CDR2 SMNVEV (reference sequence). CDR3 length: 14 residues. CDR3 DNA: TGTGCCAGCAGTTTAAGAGGGACAGGGTACGAGCAGTACTTC. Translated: CASSLRGTGYEQYF.

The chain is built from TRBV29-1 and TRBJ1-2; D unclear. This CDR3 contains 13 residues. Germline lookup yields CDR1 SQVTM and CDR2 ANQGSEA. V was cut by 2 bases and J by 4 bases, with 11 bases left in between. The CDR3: CSVESHGVYGYTF. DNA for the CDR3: TGCAGCGTTGAAAGCCACGGGGTCTATGGCTACACCTTC.

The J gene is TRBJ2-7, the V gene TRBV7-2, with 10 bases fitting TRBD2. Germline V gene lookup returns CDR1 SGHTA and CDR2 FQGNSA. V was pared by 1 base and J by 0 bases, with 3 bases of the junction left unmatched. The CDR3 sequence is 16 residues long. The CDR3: CASSLGPSGSSYEQYF. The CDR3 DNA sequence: TGTGCCAGCAGCTTAGGTCCTAGCGGGAGCTCCTACGAGCAGTACTTC.

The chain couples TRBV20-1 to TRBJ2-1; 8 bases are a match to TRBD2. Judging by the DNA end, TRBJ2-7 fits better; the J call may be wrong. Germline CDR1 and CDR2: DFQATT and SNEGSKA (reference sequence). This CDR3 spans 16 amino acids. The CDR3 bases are TGCAGTGCTAGAGCCCTGACTAGCGCTGCCTACAATGAGCAGTACTTC. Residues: CSARALTSAAYNEQYF.

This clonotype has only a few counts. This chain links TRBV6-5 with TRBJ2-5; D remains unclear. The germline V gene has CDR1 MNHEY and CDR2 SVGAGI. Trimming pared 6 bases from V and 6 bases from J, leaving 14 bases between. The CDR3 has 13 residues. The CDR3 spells CASSRLASQTQYF. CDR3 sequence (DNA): TGTGCCAGCAGCCGACTCGCGTCACAGACCCAGTACTTC.